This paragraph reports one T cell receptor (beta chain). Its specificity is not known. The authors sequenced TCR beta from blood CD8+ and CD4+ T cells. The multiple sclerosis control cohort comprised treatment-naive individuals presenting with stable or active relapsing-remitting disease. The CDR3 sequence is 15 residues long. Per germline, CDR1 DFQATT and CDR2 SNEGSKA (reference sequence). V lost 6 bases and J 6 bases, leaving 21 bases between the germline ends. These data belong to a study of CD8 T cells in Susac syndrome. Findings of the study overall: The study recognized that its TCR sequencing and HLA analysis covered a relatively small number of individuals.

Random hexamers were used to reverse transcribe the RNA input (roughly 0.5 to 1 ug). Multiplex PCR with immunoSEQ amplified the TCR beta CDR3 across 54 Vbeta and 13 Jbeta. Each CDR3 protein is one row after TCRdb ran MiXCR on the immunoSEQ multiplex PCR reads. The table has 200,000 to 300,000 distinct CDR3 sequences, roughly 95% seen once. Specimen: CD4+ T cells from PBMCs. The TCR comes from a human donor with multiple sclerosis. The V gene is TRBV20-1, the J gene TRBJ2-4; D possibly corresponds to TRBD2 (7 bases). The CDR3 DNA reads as TGCAGTGCGGGAGGGACATTCGGGGTTTTAAACATTCAGTACTTC. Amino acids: CSAGGTFGVLNIQYF.